This T cell receptor (beta chain) was identified in a study of cytomegalovirus exposure and HLA in healthy donors. Study-wide findings and caveats: TRBV6-2, TRBV6-3 and other indistinguishable V segments were excluded. Specific recognition of CMV antigens was confirmed in vitro for a few chains (all CMV-associated). A later analysis linked around 15,000 TCR beta sequences to HLA alleles at 0.05 false discovery rate.

In the case of this clone: The antigen is undetermined.

Germline assignment: CDR1 SGHNT and CDR2 YYREEE (reference sequence). V lost 3 bases, J lost 7 bases, and 2 bases stayed unmatched. This CDR3 has 12 amino acids. Primers included in the PCR were 60 Vbeta and 13 Jbeta primers. Sequencing used immunoSEQ multiplex PCR; TCRdb keeps in-frame clones, though not all of them. The sample has approximately 130,000 clones; 85% are singletons. The clonotype originates from a woman aged 25 to 39 in good health and CMV-seropositive. Sequencing used PBMCs. J is TRBJ1-1 and V is TRBV5-4, with TRBD1 matching over 8 bases. The CDR3 region is CASSSGTGEAFF. CDR3 sequence (DNA): TGTGCCAGCAGCTCCGGGACAGGTGAAGCTTTCTTT.